This T cell receptor beta chain came from a study of T cells in localized non-small cell lung cancer. General study results and limits: Multi-region tumor sequencing was not done, so intratumor heterogeneity could not be excluded.

On this clone itself: Its antigen remains unidentified.

Generated by immunoSEQ multiplex PCR, the TCRdb table keeps only in-frame clones and is missing some. The sample lists approximately 150,000 clones, 89% occurring once. This CDR3 region has 19 residues. From germline, CDR1 is SGHRS and CDR2 YFSETQ. The ends were cut back, 4 bases at V and 5 bases at J, with 28 bases in the middle. The receptor comes from a female donor aged 60 or older with stage I lung adenocarcinoma. The specimen comprised peripheral blood, sampled before any cancer treatment. V and J are TRBV5-1 and TRBJ2-1, with D possibly matching TRBD2 (5 bases). CDR3 in amino acids: CASSVEPLASNSVDNEQFF. The DNA for the CDR3 is TGCGCCAGCAGCGTTGAACCATTGGCTAGCAATTCGGTCGACAATGAGCAGTTCTTC.